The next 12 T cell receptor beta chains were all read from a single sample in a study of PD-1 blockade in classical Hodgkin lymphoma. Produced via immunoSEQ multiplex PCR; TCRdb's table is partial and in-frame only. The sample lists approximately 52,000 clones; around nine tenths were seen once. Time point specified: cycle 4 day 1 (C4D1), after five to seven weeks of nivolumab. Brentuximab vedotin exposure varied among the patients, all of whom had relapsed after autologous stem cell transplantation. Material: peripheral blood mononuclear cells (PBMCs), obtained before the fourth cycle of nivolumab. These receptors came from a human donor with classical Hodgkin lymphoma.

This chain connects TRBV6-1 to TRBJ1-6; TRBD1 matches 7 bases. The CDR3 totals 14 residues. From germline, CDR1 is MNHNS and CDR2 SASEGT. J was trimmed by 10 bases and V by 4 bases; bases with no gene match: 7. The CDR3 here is CASSAATGPSPLHF. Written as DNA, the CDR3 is TGTGCCAGCAGTGCAGCGACAGGGCCCTCACCCCTCCACTTT.

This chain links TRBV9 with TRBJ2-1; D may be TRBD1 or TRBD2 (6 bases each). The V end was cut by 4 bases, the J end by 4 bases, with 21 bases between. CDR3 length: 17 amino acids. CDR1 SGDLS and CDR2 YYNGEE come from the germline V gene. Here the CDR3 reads CASSPTNRGENYNEQFF. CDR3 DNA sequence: TGTGCCAGCAGCCCTACTAATAGGGGGGAGAATTACAATGAGCAGTTCTTC.

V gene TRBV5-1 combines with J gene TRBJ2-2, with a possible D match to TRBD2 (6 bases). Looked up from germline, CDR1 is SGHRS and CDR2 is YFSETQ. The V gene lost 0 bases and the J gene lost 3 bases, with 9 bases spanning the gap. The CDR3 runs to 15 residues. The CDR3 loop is CASSLAGGDTGELFF. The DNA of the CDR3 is TGCGCCAGCAGCTTGGCCGGGGGAGACACCGGGGAGCTGTTTTTT.

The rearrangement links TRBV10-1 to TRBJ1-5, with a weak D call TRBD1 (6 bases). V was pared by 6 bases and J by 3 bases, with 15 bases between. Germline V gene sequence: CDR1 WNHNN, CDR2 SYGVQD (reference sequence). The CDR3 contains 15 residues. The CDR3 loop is CASRDRRCFNQPQHF. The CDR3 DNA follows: TGCGCCAGCAGAGACAGGCGCTGTTTCAATCAGCCCCAGCATTTT.

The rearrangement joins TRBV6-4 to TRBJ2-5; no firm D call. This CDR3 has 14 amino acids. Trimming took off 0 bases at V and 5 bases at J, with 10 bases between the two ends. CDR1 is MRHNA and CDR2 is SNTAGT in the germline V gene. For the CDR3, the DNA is TGTGCCAGCAGTGACTCCCGTCGGGCCGAGACCCAGTACTTC. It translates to CASSDSRRAETQYF.

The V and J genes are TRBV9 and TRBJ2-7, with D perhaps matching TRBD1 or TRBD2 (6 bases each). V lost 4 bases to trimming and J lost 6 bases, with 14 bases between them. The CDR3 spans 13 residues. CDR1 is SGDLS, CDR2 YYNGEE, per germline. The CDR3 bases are TGTGCCAGCAGCCCCCGACTAGGGGGCGAGCAGTACTTC. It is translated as CASSPRLGGEQYF. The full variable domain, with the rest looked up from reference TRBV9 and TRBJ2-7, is DSGVTQTPKHLITATGQRVTLRCSPRSGDLSVYWYQQSLDQGLQFLIQYYNGEERAKGNILERFSAQQFPDLHSELNLSSLELGDSALYFCASSPRLGGEQYFGPGTRLTVT.

The CDR3 loop is CASIRTGVNYGYTF. CDR3 nucleotide sequence: TGTGCCAGCATTAGAACAGGGGTAAACTATGGCTACACCTTC. The chain carries TRBV28 and TRBJ1-2; TRBD1 agrees at 7 bases. Germline lookup yields CDR1 MDHEN and CDR2 SYDVKM. CDR3 length equals 14 residues. Trimming at V came to 7 bases and at J to 2 bases, leaving 7 bases not matched to a gene.

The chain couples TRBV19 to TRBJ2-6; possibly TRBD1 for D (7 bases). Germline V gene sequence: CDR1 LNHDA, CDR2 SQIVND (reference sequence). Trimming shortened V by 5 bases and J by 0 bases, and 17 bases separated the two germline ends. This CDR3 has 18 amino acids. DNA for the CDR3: TGTGCCAGTAGTGCTTGGAGGGGGCTCGCCTCTGGGGCCAACGTCCTGACTTTC. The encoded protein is CASSAWRGLASGANVLTF.

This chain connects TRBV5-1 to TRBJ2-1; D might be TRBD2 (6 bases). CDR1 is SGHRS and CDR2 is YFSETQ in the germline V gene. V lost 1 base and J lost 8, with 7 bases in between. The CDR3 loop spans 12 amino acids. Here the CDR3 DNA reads TGCGCCAGCAGCTTGCCTAGCGATGAGCAGTTCTTC. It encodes CASSLPSDEQFF.

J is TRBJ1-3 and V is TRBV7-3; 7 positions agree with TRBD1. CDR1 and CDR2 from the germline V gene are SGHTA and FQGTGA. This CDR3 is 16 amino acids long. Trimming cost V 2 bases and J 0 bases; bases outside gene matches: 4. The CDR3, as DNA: TGTGCCAGCAGCTTAGTACACAGGGGCTCTGGAAACACCATATATTTT. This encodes CASSLVHRGSGNTIYF.

CDR3 residues: CASSPLKGVIAGSQSGANVLTF. The CDR3 DNA sequence: TGTGCCAGCTCACCACTAAAAGGCGTAATAGCGGGAAGCCAGTCTGGGGCCAACGTCCTGACTTTC. The chain has TRBV18 and TRBJ2-6; TRBD2 agrees at 8 bases. Trimming took 1 base from V and 1 from J; bases not matched to a gene: 18. The CDR3 is 22 amino acids. CDR1 and CDR2 from the germline V gene are KGHSH and LQKENI.

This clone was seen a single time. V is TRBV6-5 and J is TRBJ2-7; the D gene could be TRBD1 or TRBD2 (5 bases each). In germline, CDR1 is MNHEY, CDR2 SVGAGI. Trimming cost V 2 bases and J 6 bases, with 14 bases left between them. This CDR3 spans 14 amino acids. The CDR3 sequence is CASSYGGTAGEQYF. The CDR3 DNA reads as TGTGCCAGCAGTTACGGGGGAACAGCTGGCGAGCAGTACTTC.